This TCR beta chain stems from a study of blood T cell repertoires in COVID-19. Study in general: Some COVID-19 samples were acute and others convalescent; all came from the United States, Italy and Spain. The analysed material was cDNA or gDNA that came from T cells, B-cell-depleted T cells, or PBMCs.

The ends lost 4 bases at V and 4 bases at J; junction bases unmatched: 7. Germline V gene lookup returns CDR1 ENHRY and CDR2 SYGVKD. The CDR3 is 16 residues long. Original handling: Estimated nucleated cell counts came from reference gene primer amplification. The protocol was immunoSEQ multiplex PCR, while the TCRdb copy is restricted to in-frame clones and leaves out a portion. The V and J calls and clone size were taken over from that table, and D and trimming were inferred from the DNA. The sample consists of 230,000 or so clones, around four fifths of them appearing once. The clonotype comes from a man between 40 and 49 years old with active or convalescent COVID-19. This sequence joins TRBV10-3 and TRBJ2-7, with 13 bases that match TRBD2. Sample: peripheral blood. The CDR3 is CAISGGTSGTQYEQYF. In nucleotides, the CDR3 is TGTGCCATCAGTGGCGGGACTAGCGGGACGCAGTACGAGCAGTACTTC.